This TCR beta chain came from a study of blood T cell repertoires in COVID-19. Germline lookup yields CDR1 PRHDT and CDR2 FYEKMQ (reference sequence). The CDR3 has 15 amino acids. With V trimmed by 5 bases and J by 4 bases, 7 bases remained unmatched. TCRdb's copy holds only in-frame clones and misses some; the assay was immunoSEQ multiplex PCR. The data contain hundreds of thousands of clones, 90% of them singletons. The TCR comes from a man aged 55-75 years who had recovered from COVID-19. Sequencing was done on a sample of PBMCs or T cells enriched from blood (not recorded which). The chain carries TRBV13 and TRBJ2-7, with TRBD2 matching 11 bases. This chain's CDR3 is CASSLGRTSGYEQYF. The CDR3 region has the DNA TGTGCCAGCAGCCTCGGTCGGACTAGCGGGTACGAGCAGTACTTC.